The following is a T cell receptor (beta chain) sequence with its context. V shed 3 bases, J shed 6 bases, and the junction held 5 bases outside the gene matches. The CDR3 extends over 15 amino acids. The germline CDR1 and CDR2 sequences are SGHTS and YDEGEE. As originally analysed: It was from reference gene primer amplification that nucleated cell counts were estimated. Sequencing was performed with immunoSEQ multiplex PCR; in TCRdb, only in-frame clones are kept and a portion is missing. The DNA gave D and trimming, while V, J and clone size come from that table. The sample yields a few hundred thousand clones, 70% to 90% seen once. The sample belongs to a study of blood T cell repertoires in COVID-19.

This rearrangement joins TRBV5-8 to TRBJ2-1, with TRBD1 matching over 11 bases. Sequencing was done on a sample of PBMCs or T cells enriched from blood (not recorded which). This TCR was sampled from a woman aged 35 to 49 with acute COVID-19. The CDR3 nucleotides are TGTGCCAGCAGCTCGGGACAGGGGGTTGTCAATGAGCAGTTCTTC. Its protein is CASSSGQGVVNEQFF.